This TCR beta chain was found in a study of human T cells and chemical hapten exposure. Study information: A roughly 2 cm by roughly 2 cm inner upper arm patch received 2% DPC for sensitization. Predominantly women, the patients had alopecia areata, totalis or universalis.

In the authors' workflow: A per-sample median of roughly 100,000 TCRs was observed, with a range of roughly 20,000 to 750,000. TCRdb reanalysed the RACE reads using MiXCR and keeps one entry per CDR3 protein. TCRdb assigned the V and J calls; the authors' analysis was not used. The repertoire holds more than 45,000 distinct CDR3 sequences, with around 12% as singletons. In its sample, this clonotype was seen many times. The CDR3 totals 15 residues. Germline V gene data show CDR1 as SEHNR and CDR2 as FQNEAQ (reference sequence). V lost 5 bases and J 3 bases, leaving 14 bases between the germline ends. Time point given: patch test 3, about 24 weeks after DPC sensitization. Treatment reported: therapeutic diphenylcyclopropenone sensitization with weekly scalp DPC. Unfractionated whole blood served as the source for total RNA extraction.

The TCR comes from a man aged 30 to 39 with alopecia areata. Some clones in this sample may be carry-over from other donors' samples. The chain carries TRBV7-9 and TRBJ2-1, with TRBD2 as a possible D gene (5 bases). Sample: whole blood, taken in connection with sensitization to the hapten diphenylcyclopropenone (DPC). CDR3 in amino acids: CASSPLRGGYNEQFF. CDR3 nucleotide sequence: TGTGCCAGCAGCCCCCTTCGTGGAGGCTACAATGAGCAGTTCTTC.